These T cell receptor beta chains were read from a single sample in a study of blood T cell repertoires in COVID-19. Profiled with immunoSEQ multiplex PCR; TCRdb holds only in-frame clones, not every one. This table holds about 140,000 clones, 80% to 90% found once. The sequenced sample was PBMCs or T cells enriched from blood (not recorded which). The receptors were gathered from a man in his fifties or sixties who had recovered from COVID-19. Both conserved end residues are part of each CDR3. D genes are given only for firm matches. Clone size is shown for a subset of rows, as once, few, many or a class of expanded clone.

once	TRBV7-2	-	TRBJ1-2	CASSLGPGGYTF	TGTGCCAGCAGCTTAGGGCCAGGAGGCTACACCTTC
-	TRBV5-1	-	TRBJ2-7	CANSRTPYYEQYF	TGCGCCAACAGCCGGACACCTTACTACGAGCAGTACTTC
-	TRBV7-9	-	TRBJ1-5	CASSLNYNQPQHF	TGTGCCAGCAGCTTGAACTACAATCAGCCCCAGCATTTT
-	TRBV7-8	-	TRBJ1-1	CASSARTGGVSEAFF	TGTGCCAGCAGCGCACGGACGGGGGGAGTGTCTGAAGCTTTCTTT
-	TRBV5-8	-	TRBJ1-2	CASSYMDSVYGYTF	TGTGCCAGCAGCTACATGGACAGCGTCTATGGCTACACCTTC
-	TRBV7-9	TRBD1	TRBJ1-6	CASRSTGGNSPLHF	TGTGCCAGCCGTTCGACAGGGGGCAATTCACCCCTCCACTTT
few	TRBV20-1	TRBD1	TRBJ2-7	CSASATGTGYSYGQYF	TGCAGTGCTAGTGCCACCGGGACAGGGTATTCTTACGGGCAGTACTTC
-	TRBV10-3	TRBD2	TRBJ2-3	CAIRDGLAGGKDTQYF	TGTGCCATCAGGGACGGACTAGCGGGGGGTAAAGATACGCAGTATTTT
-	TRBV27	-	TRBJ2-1	CASKKAAFPRDEQFF	TGTGCCAGCAAAAAAGCAGCCTTCCCCAGGGATGAGCAGTTCTTC
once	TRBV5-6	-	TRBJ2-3	CASSLLGGTQYF	TGTGCCAGCAGTTTGCTGGGGGGTACGCAGTATTTT
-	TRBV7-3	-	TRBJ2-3	CASSSPSTDTQYF	TGTGCCAGCAGCTCCCCGTCCACAGATACGCAGTATTTT
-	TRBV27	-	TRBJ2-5	CASNELAYARETQYF	TGTGCCAGCAACGAACTAGCTTACGCCCGAGAGACCCAGTACTTC
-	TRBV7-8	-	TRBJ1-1	CASSFNTNTEAFF	TGTGCCAGCAGCTTCAACACGAACACTGAAGCTTTCTTT
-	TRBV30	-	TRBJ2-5	CAWSVSGETQYF	TGTGCCTGGAGTGTAAGCGGGGAGACCCAGTACTTC
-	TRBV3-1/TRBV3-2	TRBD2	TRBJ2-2	CASSQRLAGYPGGELFF	TGTGCCAGCAGCCAAAGGCTAGCGGGATATCCGGGCGGGGAGCTGTTTTTT
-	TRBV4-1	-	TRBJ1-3	CASSQPTGNSGNTIYF	TGCGCCAGCAGCCAACCCACAGGGAACTCTGGAAACACCATATATTTT
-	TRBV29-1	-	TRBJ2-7	CSVEGGQGKYF	TGCAGCGTTGAAGGAGGCCAGGGGAAGTACTTC
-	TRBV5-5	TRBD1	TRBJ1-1	CASRSGQDVKAFF	TGTGCCAGCAGATCTGGACAGGACGTCAAAGCTTTCTTT
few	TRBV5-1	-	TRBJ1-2	CASSLQGNHGYTF	TGCGCCAGCAGCCTACAGGGCAACCATGGCTACACCTTC
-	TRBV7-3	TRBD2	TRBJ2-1	CASSSQASGSYNEQFF	TGTGCCAGCAGCTCCCAGGCTAGCGGATCCTACAATGAGCAGTTCTTC
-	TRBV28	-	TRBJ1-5	CASSPYQGGEPQHF	TGTGCCAGCAGCCCTTACCAAGGCGGTGAGCCCCAGCATTTT
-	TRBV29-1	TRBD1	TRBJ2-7	CSVTGTGLEQYF	TGCAGCGTCACCGGGACAGGGCTCGAGCAGTACTTC
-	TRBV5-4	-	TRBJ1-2	CASSLEGGGHGYTF	TGTGCCAGCAGCTTGGAGGGCGGGGGGCACGGCTACACCTTC
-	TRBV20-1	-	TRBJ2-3	CSASPPSSGTDTQYF	TGCAGTGCTAGTCCCCCTTCTAGCGGCACAGATACGCAGTATTTT
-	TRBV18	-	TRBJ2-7	CASSPDRTSYEQYF	TGTGCCAGCTCACCAGACAGGACCTCCTACGAGCAGTACTTC
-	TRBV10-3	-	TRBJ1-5	CAISESRLRDSNQPQHF	TGTGCCATCAGTGAGTCGAGGTTAAGAGATAGCAATCAGCCCCAGCATTTT
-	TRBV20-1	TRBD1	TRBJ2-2	CSASSGGAGELFF	TGCAGTGCTAGTTCAGGGGGAGCCGGGGAGCTGTTTTTT
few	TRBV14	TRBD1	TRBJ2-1	CASSHGKDRWHEQFF	TGTGCCAGCAGCCATGGGAAGGACAGGTGGCATGAGCAGTTCTTC
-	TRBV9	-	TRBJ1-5	CASSVGLYQPQHF	TGTGCCAGCAGCGTAGGACTTTATCAGCCCCAGCATTTT
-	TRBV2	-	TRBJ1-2	CASSENAGNYGYTF	TGTGCCAGCAGTGAAAATGCAGGGAACTATGGCTACACCTTC
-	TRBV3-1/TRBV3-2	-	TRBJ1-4	CASSLRSGTNEKLFF	TGTGCCAGCAGCCTCCGGAGCGGGACTAATGAAAAACTGTTTTTT
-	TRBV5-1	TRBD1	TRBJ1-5	CASSLTGGLGNQPQHF	TGCGCCAGCAGCCTTACAGGGGGCTTGGGCAATCAGCCCCAGCATTTT
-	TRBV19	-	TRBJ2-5	CASTLGGGTQETQYF	TGTGCCAGTACCCTAGGTGGAGGGACCCAAGAGACCCAGTACTTC